What follows is one TCR beta chain and its context. The assay was immunoSEQ multiplex PCR, and TCRdb's table has in-frame clones only and misses some. The sample carries 25,000 to 35,000 clones, roughly 90% recorded once. This record comes from a study of neoadjuvant nivolumab and ipilimumab in lung cancer. The receptor was derived from an adult with non-small cell lung cancer. Sequenced here: peripheral blood, sampled after neoadjuvant nivolumab, alone or with ipilimumab, at or shortly before surgery.

The CDR3 DNA follows: TGTGCCAGTAGTACGACTAGCGGGAGTTACGAGCAGTACTTC. Encoded protein: CASSTTSGSYEQYF. The V call is TRBV19, the J call TRBJ2-7; 12 nucleotides line up with TRBD2. This CDR3 spans 14 amino acids. CDR1 is LNHDA, CDR2 SQIVND, per germline (reference sequence). The V and J ends lost 4 bases and 4 bases, in that order; junction bases with no gene match: 2.